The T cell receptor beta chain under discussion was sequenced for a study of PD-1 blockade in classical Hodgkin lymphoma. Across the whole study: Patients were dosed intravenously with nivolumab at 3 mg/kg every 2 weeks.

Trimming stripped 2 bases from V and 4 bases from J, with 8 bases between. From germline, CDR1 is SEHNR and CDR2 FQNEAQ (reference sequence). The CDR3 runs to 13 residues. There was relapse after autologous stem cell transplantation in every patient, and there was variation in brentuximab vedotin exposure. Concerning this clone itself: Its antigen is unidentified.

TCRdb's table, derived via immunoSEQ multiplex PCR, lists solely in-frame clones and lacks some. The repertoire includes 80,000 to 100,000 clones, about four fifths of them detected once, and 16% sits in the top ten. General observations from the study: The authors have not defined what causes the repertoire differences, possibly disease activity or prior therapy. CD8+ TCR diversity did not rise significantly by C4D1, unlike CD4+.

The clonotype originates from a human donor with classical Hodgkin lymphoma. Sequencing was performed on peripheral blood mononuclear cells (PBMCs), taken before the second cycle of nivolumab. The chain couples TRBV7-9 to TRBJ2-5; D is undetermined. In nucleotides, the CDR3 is TGTGCCAGCAGCTTACAGGCACCAGAGACCCAGTACTTC. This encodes CASSLQAPETQYF. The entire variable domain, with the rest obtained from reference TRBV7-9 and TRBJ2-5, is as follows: DTGVSQNPRHKITKRGQNVTFRCDPISEHNRLYWYRQTLGQGPEFLTYFQNEAQLEKSRLLSDRFSAERPKGSFSTLEIQRTEQGDSAMYLCASSLQAPETQYFGPGTRLLVL.